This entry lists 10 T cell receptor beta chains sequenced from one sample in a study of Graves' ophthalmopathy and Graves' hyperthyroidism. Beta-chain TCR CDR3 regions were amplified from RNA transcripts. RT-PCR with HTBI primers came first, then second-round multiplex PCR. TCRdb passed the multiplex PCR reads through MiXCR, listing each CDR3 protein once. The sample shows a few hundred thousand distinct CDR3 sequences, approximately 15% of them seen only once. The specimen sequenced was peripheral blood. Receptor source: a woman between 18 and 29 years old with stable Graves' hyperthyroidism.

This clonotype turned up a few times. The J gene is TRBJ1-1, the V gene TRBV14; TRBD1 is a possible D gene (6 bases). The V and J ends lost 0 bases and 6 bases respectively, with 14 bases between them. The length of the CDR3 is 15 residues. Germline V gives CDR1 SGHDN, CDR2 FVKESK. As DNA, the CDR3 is TGTGCCAGCAGCCAAGAAGGGGGGCGCCCCGCTGAAGCTTTCTTT. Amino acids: CASSQEGGRPAEAFF.

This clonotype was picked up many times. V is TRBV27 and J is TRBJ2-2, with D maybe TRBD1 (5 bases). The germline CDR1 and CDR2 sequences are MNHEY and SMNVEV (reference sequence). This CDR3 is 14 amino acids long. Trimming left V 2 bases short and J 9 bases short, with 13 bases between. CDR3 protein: CASSLGASPRELFF. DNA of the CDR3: TGTGCCAGCAGTTTAGGGGCCTCCCCCCGGGAGCTGTTTTTT.

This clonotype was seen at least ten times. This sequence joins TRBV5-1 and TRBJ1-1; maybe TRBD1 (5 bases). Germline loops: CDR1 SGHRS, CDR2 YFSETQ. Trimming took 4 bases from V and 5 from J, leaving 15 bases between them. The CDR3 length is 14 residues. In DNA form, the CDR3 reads TGCGCCAGCAGCGCTACAGGAAAGGGGACTGAAGCTTTCTTT. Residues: CASSATGKGTEAFF.

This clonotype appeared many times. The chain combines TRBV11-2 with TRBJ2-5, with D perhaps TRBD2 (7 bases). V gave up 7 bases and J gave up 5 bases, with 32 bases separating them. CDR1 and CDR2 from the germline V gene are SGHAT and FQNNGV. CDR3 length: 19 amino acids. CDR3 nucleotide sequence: TGTGCCAGCACCCCCGATTGGCGTGGGGGGGCCGGGGGGTGGGAGACCCAGTACTTC. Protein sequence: CASTPDWRGGAGGWETQYF.

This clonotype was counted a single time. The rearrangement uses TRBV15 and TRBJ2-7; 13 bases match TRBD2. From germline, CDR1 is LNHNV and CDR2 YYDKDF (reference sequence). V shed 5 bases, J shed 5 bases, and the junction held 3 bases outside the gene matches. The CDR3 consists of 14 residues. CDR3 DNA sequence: TGTGCCACCAGCGGACTAGCGGGGGAGCACGAGCAGTACTTC. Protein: CATSGLAGEHEQYF.

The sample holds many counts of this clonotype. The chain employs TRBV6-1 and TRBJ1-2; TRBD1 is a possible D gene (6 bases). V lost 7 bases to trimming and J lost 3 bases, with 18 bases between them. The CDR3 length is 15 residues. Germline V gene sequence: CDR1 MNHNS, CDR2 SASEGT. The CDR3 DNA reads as TGTGCCAGCACCCCTCTAACAGGGCTAGACTATGGCTACACCTTC. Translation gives CASTPLTGLDYGYTF.

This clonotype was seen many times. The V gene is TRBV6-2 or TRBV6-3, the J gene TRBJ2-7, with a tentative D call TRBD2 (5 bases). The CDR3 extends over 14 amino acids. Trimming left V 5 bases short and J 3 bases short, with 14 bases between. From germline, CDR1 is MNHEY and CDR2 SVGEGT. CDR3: CASSQRADYYEQYF. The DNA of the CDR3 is TGTGCCAGCAGTCAGAGGGCAGATTACTACGAGCAGTACTTC.

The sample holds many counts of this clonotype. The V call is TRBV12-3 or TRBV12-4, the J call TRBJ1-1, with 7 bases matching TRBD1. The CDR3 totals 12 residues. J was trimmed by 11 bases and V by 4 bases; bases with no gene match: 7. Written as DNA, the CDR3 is TGTGCCAGCAGTTCCTCGGGACAGCTGGCTTTCTTT. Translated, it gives CASSSSGQLAFF.

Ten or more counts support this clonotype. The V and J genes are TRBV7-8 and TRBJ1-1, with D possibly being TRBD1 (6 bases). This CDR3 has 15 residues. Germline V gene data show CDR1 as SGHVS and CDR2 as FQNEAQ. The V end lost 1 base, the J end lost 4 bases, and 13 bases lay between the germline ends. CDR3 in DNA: TGTGCCAGCAGCTTAGAGGGGGGAAGGGGCACTGAAGCTTTCTTT. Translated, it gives CASSLEGGRGTEAFF. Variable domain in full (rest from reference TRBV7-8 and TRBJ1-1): GAGVSQSPRYKVAKRGQDVALRCDPISGHVSLFWYQQALGQGPEFLTYFQNEAQLDKSGLPSDRFFAERPEGSVSTLKIQRTQQEDSAVYLCASSLEGGRGTEAFFGQGTRLTVV.

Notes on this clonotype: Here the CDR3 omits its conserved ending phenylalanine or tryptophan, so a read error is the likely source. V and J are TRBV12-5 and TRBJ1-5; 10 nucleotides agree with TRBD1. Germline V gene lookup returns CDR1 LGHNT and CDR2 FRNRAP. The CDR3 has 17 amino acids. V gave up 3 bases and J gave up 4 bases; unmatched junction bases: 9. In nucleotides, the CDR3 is TGTGCTAGTGGTTTTAAAAGCGGGGGACAGGGGAATCAGCCCCAGCATTCT. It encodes CASGFKSGGQGNQPQHS.